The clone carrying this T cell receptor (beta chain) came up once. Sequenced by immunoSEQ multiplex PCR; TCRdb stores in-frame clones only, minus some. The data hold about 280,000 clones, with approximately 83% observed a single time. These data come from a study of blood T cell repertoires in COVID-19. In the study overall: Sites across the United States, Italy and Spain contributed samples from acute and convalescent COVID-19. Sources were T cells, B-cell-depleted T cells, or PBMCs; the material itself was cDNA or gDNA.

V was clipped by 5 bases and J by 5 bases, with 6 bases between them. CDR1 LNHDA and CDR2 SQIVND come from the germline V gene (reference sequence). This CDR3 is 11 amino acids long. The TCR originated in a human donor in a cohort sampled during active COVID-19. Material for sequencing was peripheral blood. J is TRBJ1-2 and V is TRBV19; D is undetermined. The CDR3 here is CASSFLYGYTF. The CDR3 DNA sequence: TGTGCCAGTAGTTTCCTTTATGGCTACACCTTC.